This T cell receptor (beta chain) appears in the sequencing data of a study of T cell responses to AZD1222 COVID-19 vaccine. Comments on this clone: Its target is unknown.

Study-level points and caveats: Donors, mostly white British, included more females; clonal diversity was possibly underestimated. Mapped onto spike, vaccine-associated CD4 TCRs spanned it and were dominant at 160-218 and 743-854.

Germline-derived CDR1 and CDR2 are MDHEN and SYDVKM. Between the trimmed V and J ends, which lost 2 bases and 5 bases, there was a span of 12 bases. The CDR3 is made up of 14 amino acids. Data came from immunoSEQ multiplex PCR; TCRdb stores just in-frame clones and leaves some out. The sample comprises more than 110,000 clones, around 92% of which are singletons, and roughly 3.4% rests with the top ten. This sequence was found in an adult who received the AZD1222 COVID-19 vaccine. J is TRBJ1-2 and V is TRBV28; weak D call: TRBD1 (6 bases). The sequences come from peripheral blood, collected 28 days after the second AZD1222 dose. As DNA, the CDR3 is TGTGCCAGCAGTTTAGGGGGCCAGGGATATGGCTACACCTTC. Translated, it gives CASSLGGQGYGYTF.